Following are 14 T cell receptor beta chains from one sample sequenced in a study of shared clonotypes between healthy human individuals. Sequencing used immunoSEQ multiplex PCR; TCRdb keeps in-frame clones, though not all of them. This sample has under 600,000 clones, with roughly four fifths found just once. Sequenced material: PBMCs. All receptors come from a woman in her forties in good health. Some clones in this sample may be carry-over from other donors' samples.

The count of this clone is one. This rearrangement joins TRBV28 to TRBJ2-2; D gene ambiguous. Trimming removed 2 bases at V and 5 bases at J, with 6 bases between. Germline CDR1 reads MDHEN; CDR2 reads SYDVKM. This CDR3 contains 13 residues. The CDR3 sequence is CASSLRWTGELFF. As DNA, the CDR3 is TGTGCCAGCAGTTTAAGGTGGACCGGGGAGCTGTTTTTT.

This chain connects TRBV2 to TRBJ2-1; 7 nucleotides line up with TRBD1. V lost 3 bases and J lost 10; bases outside the gene matches: 0. The CDR3 is made up of 11 amino acids. The germline V gene has CDR1 SNHLY and CDR2 FYNNEI. The CDR3 DNA reads as TGTGCCAGCAGTGAGGACAGGGAGCAGTTCTTC. It is translated as CASSEDREQFF.

As to this clone: Given a far larger clone just one base away, this is likely a sequencing read error. Other DNA sequences within the sample encode an identical CDR3. This CDR3 is CSVERDGGTEAFF. CDR3 nucleotides: TGCAGTGTTGAAAGGGATGGGGGCACTGAAGCTTTCTTT. The chain joins TRBV29-1 to TRBJ1-1, with D tentatively TRBD1 (5 bases). The CDR3 has 13 residues. CDR1 is SQVTM, CDR2 ANQGSEA, per germline.

The chain has TRBV18 and TRBJ1-1; no clear D gene. The ends were cut back, 2 bases at V and 0 bases at J, with 10 bases in the middle. CDR1 KGHSH and CDR2 LQKENI come from the germline V gene. The CDR3 length is 15 residues. CDR3 protein: CASSPLAEVNTEAFF. CDR3 coding DNA: TGTGCCAGCTCACCATTAGCAGAAGTGAACACTGAAGCTTTCTTT. Together with reference TRBV18 and TRBJ1-1, the CDR3 gives the full variable domain: NAGVMQNPRHLVRRRGQEARLRCSPMKGHSHVYWYRQLPEEGLKFMVYLQKENIIDESGMPKERFSAEFPKEGPSILRIQQVVRGDSAAYFCASSPLAEVNTEAFFGQGTRLTVV.

The J gene is TRBJ1-2, the V gene TRBV7-2, with 10 bases fitting TRBD1. This CDR3 is built from 15 residues. Trimming cost V 5 bases and J 5 bases; bases outside gene matches: 8. Germline V gene lookup returns CDR1 SGHTA and CDR2 FQGNSA. The DNA of the CDR3 is TGTGCCAGCAGCCCGGGACAGGGGAGTTGGTATGGCTACACCTTC. This codes for CASSPGQGSWYGYTF.

This clone was picked up one time. A much larger clone is a single base away; this may be a read error. This rearrangement joins TRBV5-4 to TRBJ1-5, with unresolved D. Germline V gives CDR1 SGHNT, CDR2 YYREEE (reference sequence). CDR3 length: 12 residues. V was trimmed by 2 bases and J by 4 bases, leaving 4 bases between them. The CDR3: CASSLENQPQHF. The CDR3 bases are TGTGCCAGCAGCTTAGAGAATCAGCCCCAGCATTTT.

The rearrangement uses TRBV28 and TRBJ2-4; 8 nucleotides match TRBD2. The CDR3 covers 19 residues. V shed 5 bases, J shed 2 bases, and the junction held 17 bases outside the gene matches. Germline V gives CDR1 MDHEN, CDR2 SYDVKM. The CDR3 DNA sequence: TGTGCCAGCAGTCTCCGCGCCCGGGGAGCGGGAGACCCCAAAAACATTCAGTACTTC. It is translated as CASSLRARGAGDPKNIQYF.

The chain carries TRBV6-4 and TRBJ2-1, with 7 bases fitting TRBD2. V lost 5 bases to trimming and J lost 2 bases; unmatched junction nucleotides: 6. The germline CDR1 and CDR2 sequences are MRHNA and SNTAGT. CDR3 length: 15 residues. This chain's CDR3 is CASSTGLEAYNEQFF. CDR3 DNA sequence: TGTGCCAGCAGTACCGGACTAGAAGCCTACAATGAGCAGTTCTTC.

This clone occurred a few times. As DNA, the CDR3 is TGTGCCACCTCTCCGGGCCCGTTTGCTCAGCCCCAGCATTTT. Its protein product is CATSPGPFAQPQHF. The V call is TRBV19, the J call TRBJ1-5; D is unresolved. The V and J ends lost 10 bases and 6 bases respectively, with 19 bases between them. Germline CDR1 reads LNHDA; CDR2 reads SQIVND (reference sequence). The CDR3 spans 14 residues.

The CDR3: CASSRGTPSGTRSYEQYF. CDR3 nucleotide sequence: TGTGCCAGCAGCCGCGGAACCCCGAGCGGGACCCGATCCTACGAGCAGTACTTC. The rearrangement joins TRBV14 to TRBJ2-7; 7 nucleotides match TRBD2. CDR3 length: 18 residues. Germline loops: CDR1 SGHDN, CDR2 FVKESK. J lost 1 base, V lost 4 bases, and 16 bases had no gene match.

The chain joins TRBV19 to TRBJ2-5; D call uncertain. Trimming removed 6 bases at V and 2 bases at J, with 10 bases between. In germline, CDR1 is LNHDA, CDR2 SQIVND (reference sequence). The CDR3 has 13 residues. The CDR3 is CASSPPSQETQYF. The CDR3 DNA sequence: TGTGCCAGTAGCCCCCCCTCTCAAGAGACCCAGTACTTC.

In its sample, this clone was seen many times. This rearrangement joins TRBV28 to TRBJ1-1, with no clear D. Per germline, CDR1 MDHEN and CDR2 SYDVKM. The CDR3 has 13 amino acids. The V and J ends lost 7 bases and 7 bases respectively, with 16 bases between them. The CDR3 loop is CASTLGSWSEAFF. As DNA, the CDR3 is TGTGCCAGCACCTTGGGGTCCTGGAGTGAAGCTTTCTTT.

The chain combines TRBV5-1 with TRBJ2-1; 7 bases are a match to TRBD2. After removal of 0 bases from V and 2 bases from J, the junction contained 5 bases not matched to a gene. The CDR3 consists of 16 residues. Germline lookup yields CDR1 SGHRS and CDR2 YFSETQ. The CDR3 reads CASSLARGSPYNEQFF. The CDR3 DNA is TGCGCCAGCAGCTTGGCCCGCGGGAGCCCCTACAATGAGCAGTTCTTC.

The rearrangement joins TRBV11-3 to TRBJ1-1; 9 bases align to TRBD1. This CDR3 region has 15 residues. Germline trimming cut 2 bases from V and 1 base from J; bases unmatched to any gene: 2. In germline, CDR1 is SGHNT, CDR2 YENEEA. In nucleotides, the CDR3 is TGTGCCAGCAGCTTATCGGGACAGGGGAACACTGAAGCTTTCTTT. As protein: CASSLSGQGNTEAFF.